The clone carrying this TCR beta chain was seen a handful of times. Its antigen is unidentified. Regarding time point: persistent/refractory GD, antithyroid drugs over 5 years with positive TRAb. Construction of the TCR library relied on RNA isolated from PBMCs. These data belong to a study of regulatory T cells in long-lasting Graves disease. Study-wide points: Patients with persistent disease showed a bias toward TRBV28, TRBJ1-2 and TRBJ2-5. Persistent patients shared some 2,500 public clonotypes among themselves. Newly diagnosed patients shared fewer, at about a thousand.

With iRepertoire HTBI primers and Arm-PCR of CDR3 regions, TCR beta libraries were built. One entry per CDR3 protein results from TCRdb running MiXCR on the multiplex PCR reads. The table includes roughly 500,000 distinct CDR3 sequences, roughly 23% detected once. V was clipped by 5 bases and J by 5 bases; unmatched bases: 5. The CDR3 consists of 13 residues. The V gene's germline CDR1 is SGHTA and CDR2 FQGNSA. The sample in question was peripheral blood mononuclear cells (PBMCs), obtained when the disease was refractory, from a patient treated with antithyroid drugs. The clonotype originates from a female donor with Graves disease. This chain links TRBV7-2 with TRBJ2-7; 8 positions match TRBD1. The CDR3 DNA is TGTGCCAGCAGCCCATCGACAGGGGACGAGCAGTACTTC. It codes for CASSPSTGDEQYF. Complete variable domain (other parts from reference TRBV7-2 and TRBJ2-7): GAGVSQSPSNKVTEKGKDVELRCDPISGHTALYWYRQSLGQGLEFLIYFQGNSAPDKSGLPSDRFSAERTGGSVSTLTIQRTQQEDSAVYLCASSPSTGDEQYFGPGTRLTVT.